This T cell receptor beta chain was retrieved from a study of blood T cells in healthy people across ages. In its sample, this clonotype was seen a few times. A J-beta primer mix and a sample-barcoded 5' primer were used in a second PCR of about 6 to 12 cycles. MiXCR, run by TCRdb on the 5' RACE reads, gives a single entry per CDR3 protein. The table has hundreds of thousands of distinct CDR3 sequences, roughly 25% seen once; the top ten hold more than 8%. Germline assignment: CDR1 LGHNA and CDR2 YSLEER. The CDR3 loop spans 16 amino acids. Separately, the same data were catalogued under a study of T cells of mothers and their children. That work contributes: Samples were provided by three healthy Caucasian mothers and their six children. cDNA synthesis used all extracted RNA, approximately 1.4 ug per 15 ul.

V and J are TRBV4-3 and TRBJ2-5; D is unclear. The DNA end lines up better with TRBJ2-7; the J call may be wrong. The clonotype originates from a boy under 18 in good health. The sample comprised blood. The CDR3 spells CASSQDPSPTIYEQYF. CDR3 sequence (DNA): TGCGCCAGCAGCCAAGATCCATCACCGACCATCTACGAGCAGTACTTC.